Listed below are T cell receptor beta chains from one sample, sequenced in a study of cytomegalovirus exposure and HLA in healthy donors. Repertoires were generated with immunoSEQ multiplex PCR, while TCRdb's copy carries only in-frame clones and drops some. The repertoire holds tens of thousands of clones, with approximately 83% as singletons. Sequenced material: PBMCs. The receptors come from a man aged 50 to 59 in good health and CMV-seronegative. CDR3s include the opening cysteine and the closing phenylalanine or tryptophan. The D gene is left open where the match is weak. Size is omitted from some rows. Given values are once, few, many or a class for expanded clones.

>TRBV28|11|TRBJ2-7|few|.
CASSQGYEQYF
TGTGCCAGCAGTCAGGGCTACGAGCAGTACTTC
>TRBV7-2|14|TRBJ2-2|.|.
CASSWDKNTGELFF
TGTGCCAGCAGCTGGGACAAGAACACCGGGGAGCTGTTTTTT
>TRBV11-1|16|TRBJ2-7|.|TRBD2
CASSRDSGGSSYEQYF
TGTGCCAGCAGCCGAGACAGCGGGGGGAGCTCCTACGAGCAGTACTTC
>TRBV7-9|18|TRBJ2-7|.|TRBD2
CASSLYRGTSGRPYEQYF
TGTGCCAGCAGCTTATACAGGGGTACTAGCGGGAGACCCTACGAGCAGTACTTC
>TRBV28|16|TRBJ2-7|.|TRBD2
CASSQRLAGGRGEQYF
TGTGCCAGCAGTCAACGACTAGCGGGAGGGAGGGGCGAGCAGTACTTC
>TRBV12-5|14|TRBJ2-1|once|.
CASGRASSSDEQFF
TGTGCTAGTGGACGCGCTTCTAGCTCGGATGAGCAGTTCTTC
>TRBV4-1|15|TRBJ1-2|.|TRBD1
CASSRKTGEDYGYTF
TGCGCCAGCAGCCGTAAGACAGGGGAAGACTATGGCTACACCTTC
>TRBV5-6|14|TRBJ2-3|.|TRBD2
CASSLGLDTDTQYF
TGTGCCAGCAGCTTAGGACTAGACACAGATACGCAGTATTTT
>TRBV2|15|TRBJ1-5|.|.
CASSEPGRSNQPQHF
TGTGCCAGCAGTGAACCTGGGAGAAGCAATCAGCCCCAGCATTTT
>TRBV11-2|16|TRBJ2-1|.|TRBD2
CASSPEGLAGGRGQFF
TGTGCCAGCAGCCCAGAGGGGCTAGCGGGAGGCAGGGGGCAGTTCTTC
>TRBV18|18|TRBJ1-3|.|.
CASSPPWAGRHSGNTIYF
TGTGCCAGCTCACCACCCTGGGCAGGGCGTCACTCTGGAAACACCATATATTTT
>TRBV4-3|16|TRBJ1-1|few|.
CASSQDFGQMNTEAFF
TGCGCCAGCAGCCAAGATTTTGGCCAGATGAACACTGAAGCTTTCTTT
>TRBV5-5|16|TRBJ2-5|.|TRBD2
CASSKGLAGVQETQYF
TGTGCCAGCAGCAAGGGACTAGCGGGAGTCCAAGAGACCCAGTACTTC
>TRBV5-1|14|TRBJ2-7|.|TRBD2
CASSLELAGGEQYF
TGCGCCAGCAGCTTGGAGCTAGCGGGAGGCGAGCAGTACTTC
>TRBV5-4|14|TRBJ1-3|.|.
CASSLPGARNTIYF
TGTGCCAGCAGCTTGCCAGGGGCCAGAAACACCATATATTTT
>TRBV5-1|13|TRBJ2-2|.|TRBD1
CASIGTGSGELFF
TGCGCCAGCATCGGGACAGGGTCCGGGGAGCTGTTTTTT
>TRBV15|16|TRBJ2-7|.|TRBD2
CATSRDLSTSGYEQYF
TGTGCCACCAGCAGAGACCTCTCCACTAGCGGGTACGAGCAGTACTTC
>TRBV5-1|13|TRBJ1-2|.|.
CASSLDSDYGYTF
TGCGCCAGCAGTCTGGACAGCGACTATGGCTACACCTTC
>TRBV6-5|14|TRBJ2-5|.|.
CASSYGGRQETQYF
TGTGCCAGCAGTTATGGGGGCCGGCAAGAGACCCAGTACTTC
>TRBV4-3|13|TRBJ1-2|.|TRBD1
CASSHNRGYGYTF
TGCGCCAGCAGCCATAACAGGGGGTATGGCTACACCTTC
>TRBV11-2|15|TRBJ1-1|.|TRBD1
CASSRDRGRYTEAFF
TGTGCCAGCAGCCGAGACAGGGGTCGATACACTGAAGCTTTCTTT
>TRBV19|15|TRBJ2-5|.|TRBD2
CASSSSGRAQETQYF
TGTGCCAGTTCTTCTAGCGGGAGGGCCCAGGAGACCCAGTACTTC
>TRBV9|16|TRBJ2-1|.|.
CASSPPGLTLASEQFF
TGTGCCAGCAGCCCCCCGGGACTCACCCTGGCCAGTGAGCAGTTCTTC
>TRBV9|16|TRBJ2-6|.|.
CASSPGRGGGANVLTF
TGTGCCAGCAGTCCTGGGCGGGGTGGAGGGGCCAACGTCCTGACTTTC
>TRBV18|12|TRBJ2-2|.|TRBD1
CATSQGSGELFF
TGTGCCACCTCACAGGGGTCCGGGGAGCTGTTTTTT
>TRBV30|12|TRBJ1-1|.|.
CACEDYGTEAFF
TGTGCCTGCGAGGATTATGGCACTGAAGCTTTCTTT
>TRBV18|16|TRBJ2-1|.|TRBD2
CASSPLWREGFNEQFF
TGTGCCAGCTCACCCCTCTGGCGGGAGGGGTTCAATGAGCAGTTCTTC
>TRBV13|18|TRBJ1-1|.|.
CASSALDRTVSLNTEAFF
TGTGCCAGCAGCGCACTTGACAGGACAGTCTCCTTGAACACTGAAGCTTTCTTT
>TRBV28|16|TRBJ2-1|.|TRBD2
CASRSLAGDSYNEQFF
TGTGCCAGCAGGAGTCTAGCGGGAGACTCCTACAATGAGCAGTTCTTC
>TRBV7-3|15|TRBJ2-3|.|TRBD2
CASSLSGSYTDTQYF
TGTGCCAGCAGCTTAAGCGGGAGTTACACAGATACGCAGTATTTT
>TRBV4-1|16|TRBJ1-2|.|.
CASSQTQGLANYGYTF
TGCGCCAGCAGCCAAACCCAGGGATTAGCTAACTATGGCTACACCTTC
>TRBV2|17|TRBJ2-5|.|TRBD2
CASTLEAGGPSAETQYF
TGTGCCAGCACTTTAGAGGCGGGAGGGCCCTCCGCAGAGACCCAGTACTTC
>TRBV30|17|TRBJ2-7|once|TRBD2
CAWKGETSSGSPYEQYF
TGTGCCTGGAAGGGGGAGACCTCTAGCGGGAGCCCCTACGAGCAGTACTTC
>TRBV7-8|14|TRBJ2-7|.|TRBD1
CASSLETGYGEQYF
TGTGCCAGCAGCCTCGAGACAGGGTACGGCGAGCAGTACTTC
>TRBV7-9|13|TRBJ1-1|.|.
CASSLGGPPEAFF
TGTGCCAGCAGCTTAGGGGGCCCCCCGGAAGCTTTCTTT
>TRBV19|17|TRBJ1-5|once|.
CASSISQPTLSNQPQHF
TGTGCCAGTAGTATCAGTCAACCGACTTTGAGCAATCAGCCCCAGCATTTT
>TRBV6-1|14|TRBJ2-7|.|TRBD1
CASSERQGFYEQYF
TGTGCCAGCAGTGAACGACAGGGGTTCTACGAGCAGTACTTC
>TRBV2|13|TRBJ1-5|few|.
CASRAYRDQPQHF
TGTGCCAGCAGGGCCTACAGGGACCAGCCCCAGCATTTT
>TRBV18|15|TRBJ1-1|.|.
CASSGTGSGSTEAFF
TGTGCCAGCTCCGGAACAGGGTCGGGGTCCACTGAAGCTTTCTTT
>TRBV11-2|15|TRBJ2-7|.|TRBD2
CASSLGPSGSYEQYF
TGTGCCAGCAGCTTAGGTCCTAGCGGAAGCTACGAGCAGTACTTC
>TRBV5-4|12|TRBJ1-4|.|.
CASSLSGEKLFF
TGTGCCAGCAGTTTATCCGGTGAAAAACTGTTTTTT
>TRBV25-1|11|TRBJ2-7|.|.
CASEQGYEQYF
TGTGCCAGCGAACAGGGATACGAGCAGTACTTC
>TRBV6-4|16|TRBJ2-2|once|.
CASVLNRKGNTGELFF
TGTGCCAGCGTTTTAAACAGGAAGGGGAACACCGGGGAGCTGTTTTTT
>TRBV5-1|12|TRBJ2-3|.|.
CASGTQGDTQYF
TGCGCCAGCGGCACACAGGGAGATACGCAGTATTTT
>TRBV28|15|TRBJ2-7|.|TRBD1
CASSVGTGASYEQYF
TGTGCCAGCAGTGTCGGGACAGGGGCCTCCTACGAGCAGTACTTC
>TRBV2|13|TRBJ2-5|few|.
CASRYDGQGTQYF
TGTGCCAGCAGATACGACGGCCAGGGGACCCAGTACTTC
>TRBV5-1|14|TRBJ2-5|once|TRBD1
CASSVGQGAETQYF
TGCGCCAGCAGCGTGGGACAGGGGGCGGAGACCCAGTACTTC
>TRBV28|15|TRBJ1-5|.|.
CASSLGGRKDQPQHF
TGTGCCAGCAGTTTAGGAGGGAGGAAGGACCAGCCCCAGCATTTT
>TRBV2|15|TRBJ1-1|.|.
CASSELGQSNTEAFF
TGTGCCAGCAGTGAACTCGGACAGAGCAACACTGAAGCTTTCTTT
>TRBV11-3|15|TRBJ2-5|.|TRBD1
CASSHTDRGQETQYF
TGTGCCAGCAGTCATACGGACAGGGGCCAAGAGACCCAGTACTTC
>TRBV27|15|TRBJ1-1|.|.
CASSFFGRANTEAFF
TGTGCCAGCAGTTTCTTTGGCAGGGCTAACACTGAAGCTTTCTTT
>TRBV4-3|15|TRBJ2-7|few|TRBD1
CASSQSSTGAYEQYF
TGCGCCAGCAGCCAGAGTTCAACAGGGGCCTACGAGCAGTACTTC
>TRBV28|13|TRBJ1-1|.|.
CASRDSLETEAFF
TGTGCCAGCAGGGATTCCCTAGAGACTGAAGCTTTCTTT
>TRBV6-1|14|TRBJ2-7|.|TRBD1
CASRPTGSPYEQYF
TGTGCCAGCAGACCGACAGGGTCTCCCTACGAGCAGTACTTC
>TRBV9|14|TRBJ2-5|once|TRBD2
CASSVGGDWQTQYF
TGTGCCAGCAGCGTCGGGGGGGATTGGCAGACCCAGTACTTC
>TRBV2|12|TRBJ2-1|.|.
CASSEYSGEQFF
TGTGCCAGCAGTGAATACAGCGGAGAGCAGTTCTTC
>TRBV28|13|TRBJ2-5|.|.
CASSLLSKETQYF
TGTGCCAGCAGTTTATTATCTAAGGAGACCCAGTACTTC